This T cell receptor beta chain was documented in a study of lymphopenia after photon versus proton radiotherapy. Germline CDR1 is LNHDA and CDR2 is SQIVND (reference sequence). Trimming left V 6 bases short and J 3 bases short, with 9 bases between. This CDR3 has 13 residues. Produced via immunoSEQ multiplex PCR; TCRdb's table is partial and in-frame only. The sample shows tens of thousands of clones, 83% of them seen only once. Concerning this clone itself: Its specificity is not known.

Study conclusions and caveats: Only patients who died were analyzed for survival; proton advantage is unproven. Post-nadir diversity loss with photons came from oligoclonal expansion, particularly CD8+ Temra cells. Larger post-nadir TCR diversity loss correlated inversely with survival in deceased patients. Relative stability marked proton patients; photon patients lost diversity and naive cells.

The sequence came from a man in his 60s with pancreatic cancer. The sample in question was peripheral blood, obtained from a patient treated with proton-based radiotherapy. The gene calls are TRBV19 and TRBJ1-5, with D maybe TRBD1 (5 bases). CDR3 in DNA: TGTGCCAGTAGCCTGACAGTCAATCAGCCCCAGCATTTT. Translated: CASSLTVNQPQHF.